These 10 T cell receptor beta chains were sequenced from one sample in a study of cytomegalovirus exposure and HLA in healthy donors. 13 Jbeta primers and 60 Vbeta primers were used for the PCR. Only in-frame clones appear in the TCRdb table, and some are missing; sequencing was by immunoSEQ multiplex PCR. The sample has some 200,000 clones, about 79% seen once; the top ten hold about 2.5%. The sample taken for sequencing was PBMCs. These receptors were collected from a woman in her 50s in good health and CMV-seronegative.

In the case of this clone: Other DNA sequences in the sample encode the same CDR3. The rearrangement links TRBV10-2 to TRBJ1-6, with a weak D call TRBD1 (6 bases). The V gene lost 5 bases and the J gene lost 6 bases, with 14 bases spanning the gap. The CDR3 sequence is 15 residues long. CDR1 is WSHSY and CDR2 is SAAADI in the germline V gene. CDR3 sequence: CASSLDSRSNSPLHF. DNA for the CDR3: TGCGCCAGCAGTCTGGACAGCCGGAGTAATTCACCCCTCCACTTT.

This rearrangement joins TRBV7-2 to TRBJ1-1; D not certain. The germline V and J ends were trimmed by 1 base and 5 bases, with 14 bases remaining between them. The length of the CDR3 is 15 residues. Germline V gene lookup returns CDR1 SGHTA and CDR2 FQGNSA. As DNA, the CDR3 is TGTGCCAGCAGCTTAGGGTGGGGTGGAGGGACTGAAGCTTTCTTT. This codes for CASSLGWGGGTEAFF.

This clone has a single count. The V and J genes are TRBV28 and TRBJ1-3; TRBD1 agrees at 8 bases. The junction had 8 bases not matched to a gene; V was cut back by 6 bases and J by 4 bases. The CDR3 spans 15 residues. Germline V gene sequence: CDR1 MDHEN, CDR2 SYDVKM. CDR3 sequence reads: CASSELDRVGNTIYF. CDR3 nucleotide sequence: TGTGCCAGCAGCGAACTGGACAGGGTGGGAAACACCATATATTTT.

This CDR3 is CAWTTGGWSTGELFF. The CDR3, as DNA: TGTGCCTGGACCACAGGGGGCTGGAGCACCGGGGAGCTGTTTTTT. J is TRBJ2-2 and V is TRBV30; 9 positions agree with TRBD1. CDR3 length: 15 residues. Trimming at V came to 4 bases and at J to 4 bases, leaving 7 bases not matched to a gene. Germline V gene data show CDR1 as GTSNPN and CDR2 as SVGIG (reference sequence).

This chain uses TRBV5-1 with TRBJ2-6; TRBD1 agrees at 7 bases. The CDR3 is 16 residues long. Trimming removed 7 bases from V and 0 bases from J; junction bases left unmatched: 7. Germline values: CDR1 SGHRS, CDR2 YFSETQ. The CDR3 loop reads CASRGQPSSGANVLTF. The CDR3 DNA sequence: TGCGCCAGCCGGGGACAGCCGAGCTCTGGGGCCAACGTCCTGACTTTC. The full variable domain, in which reference TRBV5-1 and TRBJ2-6 provide the parts outside the CDR3, is KAGVTQTPRYLIKTRGQQVTLSCSPISGHRSVSWYQQTPGQGLQFLFEYFSETQRNKGNFPGRFSGRQFSNSRSEMNVSTLELGDSALYLCASRGQPSSGANVLTFGAGSRLTVL.

The chain combines TRBV9 with TRBJ2-7, with D possibly being TRBD2 (6 bases). V lost 2 bases and J lost 3, with 15 bases in between. CDR3 length: 15 residues. CDR1 and CDR2 (germline): SGDLS, YYNGEE. Written as DNA, the CDR3 is TGTGCCAGCAGCGTCCGGGCTAGCGAGATCTACGAGCAGTACTTC. It specifies CASSVRASEIYEQYF.

To note about this clone: It may be a read error: a sequence one base away is much more abundant. The same CDR3 also results from other DNA sequences found in this sample. V usage is TRBV4-1 and J usage is TRBJ1-5, with D possibly TRBD1 on 6 matching bases. The CDR3 runs 15 residues. V was trimmed by 0 bases and J by 6 bases, leaving 12 bases between them. CDR1 is MGHRA and CDR2 is YSYEKL in the germline V gene. The CDR3 DNA is TGCGCCAGCAGCCAAGAGTTCGGGGGGCGTCAGCCCCAGCATTTT. Protein: CASSQEFGGRQPQHF.

This clone was seen a few times. The chain combines TRBV7-8 with TRBJ2-7; TRBD1 matches at 9 bases. The CDR3 contains 16 residues. Trimming cost V 5 bases and J 9 bases; bases outside gene matches: 17. CDR1 is SGHVS, CDR2 FQNEAQ, per germline. CDR3 sequence reads: CASSLYTGTGPSRQYF. The CDR3 DNA is TGTGCCAGCAGCCTATATACCGGGACAGGGCCCTCAAGGCAGTACTTC.

The rearrangement links TRBV28 to TRBJ2-1; 10 bases line up with TRBD2. The CDR3 runs 16 residues. Germline V gene sequence: CDR1 MDHEN, CDR2 SYDVKM. The trim removed 0 bases at V and 8 bases at J, leaving 7 bases unmatched. CDR3 residues: CASSLWGGLAGDEQFF. CDR3 DNA: TGTGCCAGCAGTTTATGGGGCGGGCTAGCGGGAGATGAGCAGTTCTTC. The variable domain in full, completed from reference TRBV28 and TRBJ2-1, reads DVKVTQSSRYLVKRTGEKVFLECVQDMDHENMFWYRQDPGLGLRLIYFSYDVKMKEKGDIPEGYSVSREKKERFSLILESASTNQTSMYLCASSLWGGLAGDEQFFGPGTRLTVL.

In the case of this clone: Mismatch with germline at one junction end may stem from a read error. The chain carries TRBV7-9 and TRBJ1-3, with D unresolved. The CDR3 is made up of 13 amino acids. Germline-derived CDR1 and CDR2 are SEHNR and FQNEAQ (reference sequence). In DNA form, the CDR3 reads TGTTCCAGCAGCTTAGTTATCGGAAACACCATATATTTT. Its protein product is CSSSLVIGNTIYF.